These T cell receptor beta chains were read from a single sample in a study of T cell repertoires in cytomegalovirus infection. The antigens these receptors bind are not known. TCRdb ran MiXCR on the reads and lists one entry per CDR3 protein. The sample carries about 770,000 distinct CDR3 sequences, almost 30% recorded once. The sequencing used cultured CD8+ T cells from PBMCs, collected from culture after CMV antigen stimulation. Source of these receptors: a human donor in good health (CMV status not recorded). Some clones in this sample may be carry-over from other donors' samples. The CDR3 runs from the conserved cysteine through the conserved F or W. Each record gives: J gene, D gene, V gene, CDR3 protein. D genes are given only for firm matches.

j_gene: TRBJ1-2; d_gene: NA; v_gene: TRBV29-1; CDR3aa: CSVRYSPDGYTF
j_gene: TRBJ2-7; d_gene: TRBD1; v_gene: TRBV7-2; CDR3aa: CASTLVGTGFYEQYF
j_gene: TRBJ2-1; d_gene: TRBD1; v_gene: TRBV5-6; CDR3aa: CASSLDRGQKRSYNEQFF
j_gene: TRBJ2-2; d_gene: TRBD1; v_gene: TRBV6-6; CDR3aa: CATATDRANTGELFF
j_gene: TRBJ1-2; d_gene: TRBD1; v_gene: TRBV27; CDR3aa: CASRQTGGASYGYTF
j_gene: TRBJ1-1; d_gene: TRBD1; v_gene: TRBV28; CDR3aa: CASSLSRTGGDSAFF
j_gene: TRBJ2-7; d_gene: TRBD2; v_gene: TRBV7-4; CDR3aa: CASSPPIAGQYEQYF
j_gene: TRBJ2-3; d_gene: NA; v_gene: TRBV7-6; CDR3aa: CASSPLGTPDTQYF
j_gene: TRBJ2-5; d_gene: NA; v_gene: TRBV12-3/TRBV12-4; CDR3aa: CASSLWRGRWQETQYF
j_gene: TRBJ1-2; d_gene: NA; v_gene: TRBV29-1; CDR3aa: CSVGIRGVYGYTF
j_gene: TRBJ2-3; d_gene: TRBD2; v_gene: TRBV7-2; CDR3aa: CASSLPSGGHQGDTQYF
j_gene: TRBJ2-1; d_gene: TRBD2; v_gene: TRBV7-6; CDR3aa: CASWSSGDSYNEQFF
j_gene: TRBJ2-5; d_gene: NA; v_gene: TRBV12-3/TRBV12-4; CDR3aa: CAVQQFVGGETQYF
j_gene: TRBJ2-1; d_gene: NA; v_gene: TRBV7-9; CDR3aa: CASRPPMDEQFF
j_gene: TRBJ2-7; d_gene: NA; v_gene: TRBV5-4; CDR3aa: CASSTPGAGDSYEQYF
j_gene: TRBJ1-2; d_gene: TRBD1; v_gene: TRBV7-6; CDR3aa: CASSTGQGVNYGYTF
j_gene: TRBJ2-1; d_gene: NA; v_gene: TRBV10-3; CDR3aa: CAISEIAASSYNEQFF
j_gene: TRBJ1-6; d_gene: NA; v_gene: TRBV6-1; CDR3aa: CASSLEGNSPLHF
j_gene: TRBJ1-1; d_gene: NA; v_gene: TRBV7-3; CDR3aa: CASSLSHGGNTEAFF
j_gene: TRBJ1-5; d_gene: NA; v_gene: TRBV5-5; CDR3aa: CASSPDGGAGYQPQHF
j_gene: TRBJ1-6; d_gene: NA; v_gene: TRBV7-6; CDR3aa: CASRVGGGSPLHF
j_gene: TRBJ2-2; d_gene: TRBD1; v_gene: TRBV20-1; CDR3aa: CSAAGQGARATGELFF
j_gene: TRBJ1-5; d_gene: NA; v_gene: TRBV12-3/TRBV12-4; CDR3aa: CASNPGPSNQPQHF
j_gene: TRBJ2-2; d_gene: NA; v_gene: TRBV4-1; CDR3aa: CASSQGQMNTGELFF
j_gene: TRBJ2-1; d_gene: NA; v_gene: TRBV9; CDR3aa: CASSAGSNNEQFF
j_gene: TRBJ2-7; d_gene: NA; v_gene: TRBV20-1; CDR3aa: CSATPGNSYEQYF
j_gene: TRBJ2-3; d_gene: NA; v_gene: TRBV10-3; CDR3aa: CAISDFHLGADRWTTHTQYF
j_gene: TRBJ1-2; d_gene: NA; v_gene: TRBV20-1; CDR3aa: CSARDRAGVNYGYTF
j_gene: TRBJ1-3; d_gene: NA; v_gene: TRBV10-3; CDR3aa: CAILYRLPSGNTIYF
j_gene: TRBJ2-2; d_gene: TRBD1; v_gene: TRBV27; CDR3aa: CASSFGQGMIGELFF
j_gene: TRBJ1-2; d_gene: NA; v_gene: TRBV12-3/TRBV12-4; CDR3aa: CASSLNGAGYGYTF
j_gene: TRBJ2-7; d_gene: NA; v_gene: TRBV6-6; CDR3aa: CASSYSQSEQYF
j_gene: TRBJ2-3; d_gene: NA; v_gene: TRBV12-3/TRBV12-4; CDR3aa: CASRAWGSGTDTQYF
j_gene: TRBJ1-4; d_gene: NA; v_gene: TRBV10-3; CDR3aa: CAISESPLNEKLFF
j_gene: TRBJ2-3; d_gene: NA; v_gene: TRBV7-6; CDR3aa: CASSLALDRSRTQYF
j_gene: TRBJ2-7; d_gene: TRBD2; v_gene: TRBV19; CDR3aa: CASMRGAGGPGEQYF
j_gene: TRBJ2-7; d_gene: NA; v_gene: TRBV7-6; CDR3aa: CASSLRGSDEQYF
j_gene: TRBJ1-6; d_gene: NA; v_gene: TRBV4-1; CDR3aa: CASSHPVRSNSPLHF
j_gene: TRBJ1-1; d_gene: NA; v_gene: TRBV4-3; CDR3aa: CASSQDRLGAATEAFF
j_gene: TRBJ1-1; d_gene: NA; v_gene: TRBV4-1; CDR3aa: CASSQEEGVVNTEAFF
j_gene: TRBJ2-7; d_gene: NA; v_gene: TRBV7-9; CDR3aa: CASSLAGRNEQYF
j_gene: TRBJ1-2; d_gene: NA; v_gene: TRBV12-3/TRBV12-4; CDR3aa: CASSAGDGFYGYTF
j_gene: TRBJ2-3; d_gene: TRBD2; v_gene: TRBV6-6; CDR3aa: CASTPGLEGEDTQYF
j_gene: TRBJ2-3; d_gene: TRBD1; v_gene: TRBV19; CDR3aa: CASSLLTGSTDTQYF
j_gene: TRBJ2-1; d_gene: NA; v_gene: TRBV7-9; CDR3aa: CASSLVLRHGISYNEQFF
j_gene: TRBJ2-5; d_gene: NA; v_gene: TRBV3-1; CDR3aa: CASSQDQHLGAGETQYF
j_gene: TRBJ2-2; d_gene: TRBD2; v_gene: TRBV7-9; CDR3aa: CASSANGGANHGELFF
j_gene: TRBJ2-6; d_gene: NA; v_gene: TRBV7-2; CDR3aa: CASSLSTGALSGANVLTF
j_gene: TRBJ2-6; d_gene: NA; v_gene: TRBV7-2; CDR3aa: CASSPKRSGANVLTF